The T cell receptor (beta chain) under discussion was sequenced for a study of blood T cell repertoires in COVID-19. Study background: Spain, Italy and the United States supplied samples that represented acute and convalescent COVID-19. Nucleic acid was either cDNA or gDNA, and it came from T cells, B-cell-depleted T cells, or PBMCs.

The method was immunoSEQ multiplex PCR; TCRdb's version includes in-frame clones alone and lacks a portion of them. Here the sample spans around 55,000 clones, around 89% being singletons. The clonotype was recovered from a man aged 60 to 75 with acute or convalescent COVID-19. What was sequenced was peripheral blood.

CDR3 in amino acids: CASSATRANYGYTF. In nucleotides, the CDR3 is TGTGCCAGCAGTGCCACCCGAGCTAACTATGGCTACACCTTC. The chain has TRBV2 and TRBJ1-2; D not resolved. The CDR3 covers 14 residues. V lost 4 bases and J lost 0, with 9 bases in between. Germline V gene data show CDR1 as SNHLY and CDR2 as FYNNEI.